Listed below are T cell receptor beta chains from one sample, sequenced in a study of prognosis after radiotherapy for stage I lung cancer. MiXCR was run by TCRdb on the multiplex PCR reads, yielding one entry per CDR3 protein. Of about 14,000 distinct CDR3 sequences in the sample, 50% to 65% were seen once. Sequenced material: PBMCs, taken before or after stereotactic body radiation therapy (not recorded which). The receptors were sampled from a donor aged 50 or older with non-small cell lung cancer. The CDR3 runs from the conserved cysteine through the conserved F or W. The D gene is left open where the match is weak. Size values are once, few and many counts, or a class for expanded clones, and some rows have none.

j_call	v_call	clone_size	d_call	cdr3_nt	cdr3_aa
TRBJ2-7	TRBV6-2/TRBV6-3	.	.	TGTGCCAGCAGTGAGAGCCGGGGGAACTACGAGCAGTACTTC	CASSESRGNYEQYF
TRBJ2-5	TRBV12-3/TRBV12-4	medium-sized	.	TGTGCCAGCAGTCCCAAGGGAGCGGGCCAAGAGACCCAGTACTTC	CASSPKGAGQETQYF
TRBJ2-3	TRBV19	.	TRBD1	TGTGCCAGTAGTATATCCACAGGGGGAGTAAGAGATACGAAGTATTTT	CASSISTGGVRDTKYF
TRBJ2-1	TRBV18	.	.	TGTGCCAGCTCACACCGAGGCTCATACAATGAGCAGTTCTTC	CASSHRGSYNEQFF
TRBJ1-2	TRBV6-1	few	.	TGTGCCAGCAGTGTATCGCAGCGCCTGGCTTGGGGCTACACCTTC	CASSVSQRLAWGYTF
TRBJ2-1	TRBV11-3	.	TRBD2	TGTGCCAGCAGCTTAGAGGCGGGAGTATACAATGAGCAGTTCTTC	CASSLEAGVYNEQFF
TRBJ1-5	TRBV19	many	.	TGTGCCAGTAGTATTTGGGCCCCGAGGGAGCCCCAGCATTTT	CASSIWAPREPQHF
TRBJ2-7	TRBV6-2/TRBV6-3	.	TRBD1	TGTGCCAGCAGTGCCAGGGCAGGGACAGTCTCCTACGAGCAGTACTTC	CASSARAGTVSYEQYF
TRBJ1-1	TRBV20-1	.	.	TGCAGTGCTACGAACAGGGTTGGTAACACTGAAGCTTTCTTT	CSATNRVGNTEAFF
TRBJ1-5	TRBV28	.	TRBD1	TGTGCCAGCAGAGGACAGGGGGCTGGCAATCAGCCCCAGCATTTT	CASRGQGAGNQPQHF
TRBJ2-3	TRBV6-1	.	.	TGTGCCATCACCATGGTAACCTCAGTTAGCACAGATACGCAGTATTTT	CAITMVTSVSTDTQYF
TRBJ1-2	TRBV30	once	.	TGTGCCTGGAGTCGGAGGTCAGCTGATGGCTACACCTTC	CAWSRRSADGYTF
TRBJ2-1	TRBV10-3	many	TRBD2	TGTGCCATCAGTGAGACGATAGCGGGAGATCGCTACAATGAGCAGTTCTTC	CAISETIAGDRYNEQFF
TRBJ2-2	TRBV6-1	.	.	TGTGCCATCAGTGGGGTCGGGTACACCGGGGAGCTGTTTTTT	CAISGVGYTGELFF
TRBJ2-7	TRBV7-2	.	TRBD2	TGTGCCAGCAGCTTAGAAGGCACTAGCGGGAGCTCCTACGAGCAGTACTTC	CASSLEGTSGSSYEQYF
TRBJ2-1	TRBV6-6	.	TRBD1	TGTGCCAGCATTTACTCGGGCGGACAGGGGCGCAATGAGCGGTTCTTC	CASIYSGGQGRNERFF
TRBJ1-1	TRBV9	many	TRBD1	TGTGCCAGCAGCGTAGGGGTGACAGGGGTCACTGAAGCTTTCTTT	CASSVGVTGVTEAFF
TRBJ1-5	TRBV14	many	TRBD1	TGTGCCAGCAGCCGAGACGTGACAGGGGGCTCGCAGCCCCAGCATTTT	CASSRDVTGGSQPQHF
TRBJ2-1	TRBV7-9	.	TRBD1	TGTGCCAGCAGATCAGGGGGTTACAATGATCAGTTCTTC	CASRSGGYNDQFF
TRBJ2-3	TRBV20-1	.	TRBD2	TGCAGTGCCCGGGCTAGCGGGAGGAGGGATACGCAGTATTTT	CSARASGRRDTQYF
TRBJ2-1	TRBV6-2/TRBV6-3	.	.	TGTGCCAGCACTCCGGGTAGCGCCTACAATGAGCAGTTCTTC	CASTPGSAYNEQFF
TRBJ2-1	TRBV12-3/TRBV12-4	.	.	TGTGCCAGCATCCTCAGAGATGAGCAGTTCTTC	CASILRDEQFF
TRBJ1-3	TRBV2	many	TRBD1	TGTGCCAGCAGTGGACAGGGTGGAAGAAACACCATATATTTT	CASSGQGGRNTIYF
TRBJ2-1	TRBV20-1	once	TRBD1	TGCAGTGCTATCAGGGGGCTCTACAATGAGCAGTTCTTC	CSAIRGLYNEQFF
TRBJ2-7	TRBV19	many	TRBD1	TGTGCCACTAAGGGGACAGATCCCCGCTACGAGCAGTACTTC	CATKGTDPRYEQYF
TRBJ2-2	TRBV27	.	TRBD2	TGTGCCAGCAGAGGGAGCGGGGGATGGTCCTGGGAGCTGTTTTTT	CASRGSGGWSWELFF
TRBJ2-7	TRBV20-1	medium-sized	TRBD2	TGCAGTGCTAGAGATCGCAAGCGGGAGGCTTACGAGCAGTACTTC	CSARDRKREAYEQYF
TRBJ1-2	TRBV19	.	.	TGTGCCAGTAGTATAGACGGAGTCGGGTCTGGCTACACCTTC	CASSIDGVGSGYTF
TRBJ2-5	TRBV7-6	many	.	TGTGCCAGCAGCCATAGGGGGGGCACCCAGTACTTC	CASSHRGGTQYF
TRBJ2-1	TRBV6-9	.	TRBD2	TGTGCCAGCAGTTCAACTAGCGGGACCTACAATGAGCAGTTCTTC	CASSSTSGTYNEQFF
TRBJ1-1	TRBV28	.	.	TGTGCCAGCAGTCGGGGCGGAGTAGCTAACACTGAAGCTTTCTTT	CASSRGGVANTEAFF
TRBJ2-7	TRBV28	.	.	TGTGCCAGCAGTGGTGGGGTGGGGGGTACCGAGCGGTACGAGCAGTACTTC	CASSGGVGGTERYEQYF
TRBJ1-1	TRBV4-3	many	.	TGCGCCAGCAGCCAAGGTTTGTGGACTGAAGCTTCCTTT	CASSQGLWTEASF
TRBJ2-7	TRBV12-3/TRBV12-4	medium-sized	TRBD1	TGTGCCAGCAGACCGGGACAGGGGGACGAGCAGTACTTC	CASRPGQGDEQYF
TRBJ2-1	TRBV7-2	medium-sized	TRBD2	TGTGCCAGCAGCTTAGCGACTAGCGGGAGGGGTTACAATGAGCAGTTCTTC	CASSLATSGRGYNEQFF
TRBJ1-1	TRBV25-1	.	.	TGTGCCAGCACACAATACCGGGACAAACACATGAACACTGAAGCTTTCTTT	CASTQYRDKHMNTEAFF
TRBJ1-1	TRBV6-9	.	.	TGTGCCAGCAGTTGGGCCCATGCAAGGAACACTGAAGCTTTCTTT	CASSWAHARNTEAFF
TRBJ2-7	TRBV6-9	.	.	TGTGCCAGTAAGCGGGAAGGGGGTCCGGGGGAGCAGTACTTC	CASKREGGPGEQYF
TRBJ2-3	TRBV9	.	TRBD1	TGTGTCAGCATCGTAGGACTCTCCGGGACAGGGGAGGGGGATACGCAGTATTTT	CVSIVGLSGTGEGDTQYF
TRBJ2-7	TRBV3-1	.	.	TGTGCCAGCAGCCAAGCGGTAGGCGAGCAGTACTTC	CASSQAVGEQYF
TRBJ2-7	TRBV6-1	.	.	TGTGCCAGCAGTACGTCCGGGGGTGCCGTGAACGAGCAGTACTTC	CASSTSGGAVNEQYF
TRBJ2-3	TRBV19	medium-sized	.	TGTGCCAGTAGTATCGGGATCACAGTGGGGGGTACGCAGTATTTT	CASSIGITVGGTQYF
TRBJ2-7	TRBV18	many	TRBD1	TGTGCCAGCTCAACCGGGACAGGACCCGAGCAGTACTTC	CASSTGTGPEQYF
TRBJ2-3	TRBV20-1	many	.	TGCAGTGCTAGAGTGGCAGATACGCAGTATTTT	CSARVADTQYF
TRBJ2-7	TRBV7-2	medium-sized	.	TGTGCCAGCAGCCCCAGCGTCCAGAACTACGAGCAGTACTTC	CASSPSVQNYEQYF
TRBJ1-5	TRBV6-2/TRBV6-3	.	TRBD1	TGTGCCATCAGGGGGGTTATAAATCAGCCCCAGCATTTT	CAIRGVINQPQHF
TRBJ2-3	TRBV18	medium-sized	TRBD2	TGTGCCAGCTCACTAAATAGCGGGAGTTTAGATACGCAGTATTTT	CASSLNSGSLDTQYF
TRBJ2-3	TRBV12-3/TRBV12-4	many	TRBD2	TGTGCCAGCAGTTTAAAGAGGGGACTAGCGGTCGTTAGCACAGATACGCAGTATTTT	CASSLKRGLAVVSTDTQYF
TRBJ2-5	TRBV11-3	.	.	TGTGCCAGCAGCTTAGGTGGGGGAGAGACCCAGTACTTC	CASSLGGGETQYF
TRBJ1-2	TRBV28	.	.	TGTGCCAGCAGTTCCGCCCCGCAGGGGAACTATGGCTACACCTTC	CASSSAPQGNYGYTF
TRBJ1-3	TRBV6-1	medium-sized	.	TGTGCCAGCAGTACCTTTGCTGGAAACACCATATATTTT	CASSTFAGNTIYF
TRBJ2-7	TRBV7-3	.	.	TGTGCCAGCAGCCCACAGGGAACTGGGGGCTACGAGCAGTACTTC	CASSPQGTGGYEQYF
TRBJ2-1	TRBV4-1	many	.	TGCGCCAGCAGCCAAGATCGTAGAGGGGAGGGCAGGGGATACAATGAGCAGTTCTTC	CASSQDRRGEGRGYNEQFF
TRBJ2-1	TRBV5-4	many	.	TGTGCCAGCAGCTTCGGCGGAAACAATGAGCAGTTCTTC	CASSFGGNNEQFF
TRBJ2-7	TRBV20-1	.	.	TGCAGTGCTAGATGCGGGGGCCTCAGGTACGAGCAGTACTTC	CSARCGGLRYEQYF
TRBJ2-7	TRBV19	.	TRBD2	TGTGCAAGTGGGACCCAGGGCGGGAGAGGGTACGAGAAGTACTTC	CASGTQGGRGYEKYF
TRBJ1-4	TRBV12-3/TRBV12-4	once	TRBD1	TGTGCCAGCAGACAAACAGGGGCAACTAATGAAAAACTGTTTTTT	CASRQTGATNEKLFF
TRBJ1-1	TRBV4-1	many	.	TGCGCCAGCAGCCAAGTTGAGACAGGGAACACTGAAGCTTTCTTT	CASSQVETGNTEAFF
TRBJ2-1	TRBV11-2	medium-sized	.	TGTGCCAGCAGCTTCTTAAGGGGGAGGTCTGGAAAAGAGCAGTTCTTC	CASSFLRGRSGKEQFF